Listed below are T cell receptor beta chains from one sample, sequenced in a study of cytomegalovirus exposure and HLA in healthy donors. The method was immunoSEQ multiplex PCR; TCRdb's version includes in-frame clones alone and lacks a portion of them. The sample has about 170,000 clones; roughly 83% are singletons. The sequencing input was PBMCs. The receptor set was obtained from a woman in her forties or fifties in good health and CMV-seronegative. Both conserved end residues are part of each CDR3. A D gene is named only where the DNA matches it firmly. Size tells how often a clone was seen (once, few, many) or the class of an expanded clone, and some rows leave it out.

TRBD1	TRBJ2-1	TRBV28	NA	16	CASSSSRTGGYNEQFF	TGTGCCAGCAGCTCATCCCGGACAGGGGGCTACAATGAGCAGTTCTTC
NA	TRBJ1-5	TRBV28	NA	13	CASRGRDNQPQHF	TGTGCCAGCAGAGGGAGGGACAATCAGCCCCAGCATTTT
NA	TRBJ1-2	TRBV5-1	NA	13	CASSLEGVDGYTF	TGCGCCAGCAGCTTAGAGGGCGTCGATGGCTACACCTTC
NA	TRBJ2-5	TRBV7-9	NA	11	CASGHQETQYF	TGTGCCAGCGGCCACCAAGAGACCCAGTACTTC
NA	TRBJ1-5	TRBV5-6	NA	15	CASSFRVLSNQPQHF	TGTGCCAGCAGCTTCAGGGTCCTAAGCAATCAGCCCCAGCATTTT
NA	TRBJ1-4	TRBV11-3	few	12	CASSLKGEKLFF	TGTGCCAGCAGCCTAAAGGGGGAAAAACTGTTTTTT
NA	TRBJ2-7	TRBV5-1	NA	15	CASSLETGVVYEQYF	TGCGCCAGCAGCTTGGAAACGGGAGTGGTGTACGAGCAGTACTTC
TRBD1	TRBJ1-1	TRBV7-2	few	19	CASSLIGSDRGGLRTEAFF	TGTGCCAGCAGCCTAATAGGATCGGACAGGGGCGGTTTAAGGACTGAAGCTTTCTTT
NA	TRBJ1-4	TRBV28	NA	15	CASSFSSGSKEKLFF	TGTGCCAGCAGTTTTAGTTCAGGTTCTAAAGAAAAACTGTTTTTT
NA	TRBJ2-7	TRBV18	NA	14	CASSPSKGFYEQYF	TGTGCCAGCTCACCGAGTAAGGGGTTCTACGAGCAGTACTTC
NA	TRBJ2-7	TRBV6-1	NA	15	CASSEWGGRSYEQYF	TGTGCCAGCAGTGAATGGGGGGGCCGCTCCTACGAGCAGTACTTC
TRBD1	TRBJ1-5	TRBV6-1	NA	15	CASSEWTGPNQPQHF	TGTGCCAGCAGTGAGTGGACAGGCCCCAATCAGCCCCAGCATTTT
TRBD1	TRBJ2-7	TRBV5-1	NA	13	CASGETGSHEQYF	TGCGCCAGCGGCGAGACAGGGTCCCACGAGCAGTACTTC
TRBD1	TRBJ2-3	TRBV5-1	few	15	CASSLGDRGTDTQYF	TGCGCCAGCAGCTTGGGCGACAGGGGCACAGATACGCAGTATTTT
TRBD1	TRBJ1-4	TRBV6-1	NA	14	CASREGAGNEKLFF	TGTGCCAGCAGGGAGGGGGCAGGTAATGAAAAACTGTTTTTT
TRBD1	TRBJ1-5	TRBV28	NA	14	CASGTGGSNQPQHF	TGTGCCAGTGGGACAGGGGGGAGCAATCAGCCCCAGCATTTT
NA	TRBJ2-2	TRBV7-8	NA	12	CASSTKPRELFF	TGTGCCAGCAGCACTAAGCCCCGGGAGCTGTTTTTT
NA	TRBJ2-7	TRBV29-1	NA	12	CSVTVNSYEQYF	TGCAGCGTCACAGTGAACTCCTACGAGCAGTACTTC
NA	TRBJ2-2	TRBV18	NA	16	CASLKNGGTDTGELFF	TGTGCCAGCCTCAAAAACGGCGGGACAGACACCGGGGAGCTGTTTTTT
TRBD1	TRBJ2-2	TRBV19	NA	15	CASRTGTANTGELFF	TGTGCCAGCAGGACCGGGACAGCGAACACCGGGGAGCTGTTTTTT
NA	TRBJ1-1	TRBV6-4	few	14	CASRVRALLRGTFF	TGTGCCAGCAGAGTCCGGGCCCTTCTCCGGGGAACTTTCTTT
NA	TRBJ2-7	TRBV18	few	17	CASSPIGAAGGTHEQYF	TGTGCCAGCTCACCAATCGGGGCCGCCGGAGGGACCCACGAGCAGTACTTC
NA	TRBJ1-1	TRBV11-3	few	14	CASSAQGENTEAFF	TGTGCCAGCAGCGCACAGGGAGAGAACACTGAAGCTTTCTTT
NA	TRBJ1-1	TRBV29-1	NA	13	CSVVRQLNTEAFF	TGCAGCGTTGTGAGGCAGCTCAACACTGAAGCTTTCTTT
TRBD1	TRBJ1-4	TRBV25-1	few	13	CASKRQGGEKLFF	TGTGCCAGCAAAAGACAGGGCGGTGAAAAACTGTTTTTT
NA	TRBJ1-5	TRBV19	NA	16	CASSIGARGHNQPQHF	TGTGCCAGTAGTATAGGGGCGCGAGGACACAATCAGCCCCAGCATTTT
NA	TRBJ1-4	TRBV29-1	NA	13	CSVGGSGDGKLFF	TGCAGCGTGGGGGGGTCAGGGGATGGAAAACTGTTTTTT
TRBD1	TRBJ1-5	TRBV28	NA	16	CASSPHTGGTGQPQHF	TGTGCCAGCAGTCCCCATACAGGGGGCACGGGTCAGCCCCAGCATTTT
NA	TRBJ2-1	TRBV9	NA	18	CASSVVPGGPSSYNEQFF	TGTGCCAGCAGCGTAGTCCCAGGGGGGCCCAGCTCCTACAATGAGCAGTTCTTC
NA	TRBJ1-2	TRBV7-9	once	12	CSSSLVNYGYTF	TGTTCCAGCAGCTTAGTCAATTATGGCTACACCTTC
TRBD1	TRBJ1-1	TRBV6-1	NA	18	CASSAYPPGQGRNTEAFF	TGTGCCAGCAGTGCCTACCCCCCGGGACAGGGACGGAACACTGAAGCTTTCTTT
NA	TRBJ2-6	TRBV7-2	NA	19	CASSESRDTTLPGANVLTF	TGTGCCAGCAGCGAAAGCCGGGACACAACCCTCCCTGGGGCCAACGTCCTGACTTTC
NA	TRBJ2-7	TRBV4-3	NA	13	CASSQRTTYEQYF	TGCGCCAGCAGCCAGAGGACTACCTACGAGCAGTACTTC
NA	TRBJ2-7	TRBV7-8	NA	12	CASSLRGTEQYF	TGTGCCAGCAGCTTAAGGGGTACGGAGCAGTACTTC
TRBD2	TRBJ2-7	TRBV27	NA	18	CASSLVGSGLGRSYEQYF	TGTGCCAGCAGTTTGGTGGGTAGCGGGCTTGGGAGGTCCTACGAGCAGTACTTC
NA	TRBJ2-7	TRBV6-6	NA	12	CASSHQGNEQYF	TGTGCCAGCAGTCATCAGGGGAACGAGCAGTACTTC
NA	TRBJ2-1	TRBV11-3	NA	15	CASSLGRGSYNEQFF	TGTGCCAGCAGCTTAGGGAGGGGCTCCTACAATGAGCAGTTCTTC
TRBD2	TRBJ2-1	TRBV5-8	once	18	CASSFSGGWEGRFGEQFF	TGTGCCAGCAGCTTCTCGGGGGGATGGGAGGGCCGGTTTGGTGAGCAGTTCTTC
NA	TRBJ1-1	TRBV19	NA	14	CASSIEGAPSGAFF	TGTGCCAGTAGTATAGAAGGGGCCCCCTCAGGGGCTTTCTTT
NA	TRBJ1-6	TRBV9	NA	14	CASSVVGMDSPLHF	TGTGCCAGCAGCGTAGTGGGCATGGATTCACCCCTCCACTTT
TRBD1	TRBJ2-2	TRBV15	NA	18	CATSRDPGDRGYFGELFF	TGTGCCACCAGCAGAGATCCAGGAGACAGGGGTTACTTCGGGGAGCTGTTTTTT
NA	TRBJ1-1	TRBV6-5	NA	14	CASRQLQGNTEAFF	TGTGCCAGCAGACAATTACAGGGGAACACTGAAGCTTTCTTT
TRBD2	TRBJ2-5	TRBV20-1	NA	11	CSAAGGETQYF	TGCAGTGCTGCGGGGGGAGAGACCCAGTACTTC
TRBD1	TRBJ1-2	TRBV7-2	NA	14	CASSSTGELYGYTF	TGTGCCAGCAGCTCCACAGGGGAGCTCTATGGCTACACCTTC